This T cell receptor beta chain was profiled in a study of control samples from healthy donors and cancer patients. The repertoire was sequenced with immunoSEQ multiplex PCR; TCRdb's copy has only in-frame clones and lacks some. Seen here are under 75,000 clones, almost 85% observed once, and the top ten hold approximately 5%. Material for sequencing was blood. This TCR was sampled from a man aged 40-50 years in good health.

The CDR3 spells CAWSNGKYGYTF. CDR3 nucleotide sequence: TGTGCCTGGAGTAACGGGAAATATGGCTACACCTTC. The chain couples TRBV30 to TRBJ1-2; D not resolved. Looked up from germline, CDR1 is GTSNPN and CDR2 is SVGIG (reference sequence). The V and J ends lost 2 bases and 5 bases respectively, with 9 bases between them. CDR3 length: 12 amino acids.